In its sample, the clone carrying this T cell receptor beta chain was seen once. This specimen comes from a study of blood T cell repertoires in COVID-19. This CDR3 has 17 residues. V trimming: 0 bases; J trimming: 0 bases; junction bases outside the gene matches: 4. CDR1 is SGHTA and CDR2 is FQGNSA in the germline V gene. Profiled with immunoSEQ multiplex PCR; TCRdb holds only in-frame clones, not every one. The table includes around 70,000 clones, about nine tenths detected once. The receptor was derived from a man aged 45-65 years with COVID-19, enrolled during active disease. The chain carries TRBV7-2 and TRBJ2-7; 11 positions match TRBD2. Sequencing was carried out using peripheral blood. CDR3 sequence reads: CASSLAGLAGGSYEQYF. The DNA of the CDR3 is TGTGCCAGCAGCTTAGCGGGCCTAGCGGGAGGCTCCTACGAGCAGTACTTC.